This T cell receptor (beta chain) originates from a study of cytomegalovirus exposure and HLA in healthy donors. As for the study in general: An earlier analysis found some 120 million unique TCR beta sequences from about 179 million T cells. The Caucasian-associated ancestry cluster contained about four fifths of the approximately 410 genotyped donors.

The primer mix had 60 Vbeta and 13 Jbeta primers. Original data processing: Unique TCR beta chains totaled roughly 79 million in a later count, with around 12 million of them shared. Sequenced by immunoSEQ multiplex PCR; TCRdb stores in-frame clones only, minus some. V and J calls and clone size are as listed in that table; D and trimming were resolved from the DNA. The table includes 95,000 to 150,000 clones, around 86% detected once. Germline lookup yields CDR1 SNHLY and CDR2 FYNNEI. The CDR3 runs to 15 residues. The ends were cut back, 2 bases at V and 5 bases at J, with 16 bases in the middle. The chain employs TRBV2 and TRBJ2-7, with D tentatively TRBD1 (6 bases). The sequenced sample was PBMCs. The sequence came from a man aged 30 to 45 in good health and CMV-seronegative. CDR3: CASSERQGRVNEQYF. CDR3 bases: TGTGCCAGCAGTGAAAGGCAGGGGCGGGTGAACGAGCAGTACTTC.